The sequence of this T cell receptor (beta chain) was determined in a study of blood T cell repertoires in COVID-19. As processed by the authors: Researchers report that nucleated cell counts were estimated from reference gene primer amplification. The data were produced by immunoSEQ multiplex PCR, yet TCRdb's version contains in-frame clones alone and is incomplete. V and J calls and clone size come straight from that table; D and trimming were deduced from the DNA. This sample has fewer than 200,000 clones, with 88% found just once. The germline V gene encodes CDR1 SGHRS and CDR2 YFSETQ. V trimming: 4 bases; J trimming: 3 bases; junction bases outside the gene matches: 5. This CDR3 has 14 residues.

The sequence was collected from a man in his fifties or sixties with acute or convalescent COVID-19. The sample comprised peripheral blood. The chain employs TRBV5-1 and TRBJ1-1; 8 positions agree with TRBD1. The DNA for the CDR3 is TGCGCCAGCAGCCGGGGACAGGAGTACACTGAAGCTTTCTTT. Amino acid sequence: CASSRGQEYTEAFF.